The 2 T cell receptor beta chains reported below all come from one sample, sequenced in a study of T cells after yellow fever vaccination. Each CDR3 protein is one row after TCRdb ran MiXCR on the 5' RACE reads. The profile covers about 260,000 distinct CDR3 sequences, with roughly 4.8% appearing a single time and roughly 3% taken by the ten largest. The starting material was CD4+ T cells sorted from PBMCs, obtained on the day of the yellow fever booster vaccination. The receptors derive from a man younger than 30 who received the YFV17D yellow fever vaccine.

Only a few counts were recorded for this clonotype. This CDR3 reads CASSLSSGSAYEQYF. The CDR3 DNA follows: TGCGCCAGCAGCTTGTCTTCGGGGAGCGCTTACGAGCAGTACTTC. The rearrangement uses TRBV5-1 and TRBJ2-7, with a tentative D call TRBD2 (5 bases). The V gene lost 1 base and the J gene lost 4 bases, with 15 bases spanning the gap. Germline CDR1 SGHRS, CDR2 YFSETQ. This CDR3 spans 15 amino acids. Drawing the rest from reference TRBV5-1 and TRBJ2-7, the complete variable domain is KAGVTQTPRYLIKTRGQQVTLSCSPISGHRSVSWYQQTPGQGLQFLFEYFSETQRNKGNFPGRFSGRQFSNSRSEMNVSTLELGDSALYLCASSLSSGSAYEQYFGPGTRLTVT.

V gene TRBV11-2 combines with J gene TRBJ1-1; TRBD1 is a possible D gene (5 bases). V dropped 0 bases and J dropped 10 bases, with 15 bases sitting between them. The CDR3 is made up of 14 amino acids. Germline CDR1 SGHAT, CDR2 FQNNGV. The CDR3 reads CASSLDGPGSPAFF. In DNA, the CDR3 is TGTGCCAGCAGCTTAGATGGGCCAGGGAGTCCAGCTTTCTTT. The variable domain in full, with the rest retrieved from reference TRBV11-2 and TRBJ1-1, is EAGVAQSPRYKIIEKRQSVAFWCNPISGHATLYWYQQILGQGPKLLIQFQNNGVVDDSQLPKDRFSAERLKGVDSTLKIQPAKLEDSAVYLCASSLDGPGSPAFFGQGTRLTVV.